This entry lists 27 T cell receptor beta chains sequenced from one sample in a study of Tregs in tolerant kidney transplant recipients. Data came from immunoSEQ multiplex PCR; TCRdb stores just in-frame clones and leaves some out. Of about 94,000 clones listed, under 95% were seen once; the top ten hold approximately 0.5%. The specimen was CD4+ T cells from blood, collected before the transplant. Every receptor here comes from a human donor who received a combined kidney and bone marrow transplant.

This clone was seen only a few times. The J gene is TRBJ2-7, the V gene TRBV7-2, with TRBD2 matching over 9 bases. Germline-derived CDR1 and CDR2 are SGHTA and FQGNSA. With 4 bases clipped from V and 4 bases from J, the junction kept 11 bases outside the gene matches. CDR3 length: 16 amino acids. DNA of the CDR3: TGTGCCAGCAGCTGGAGTCTAGTGGCGGGAGGGTACGAGCAGTACTTC. Residues: CASSWSLVAGGYEQYF. Full variable domain (remainder filled in from reference TRBV7-2 and TRBJ2-7): GAGVSQSPSNKVTEKGKDVELRCDPISGHTALYWYRQSLGQGLEFLIYFQGNSAPDKSGLPSDRFSAERTGGSVSTLTIQRTQQEDSAVYLCASSWSLVAGGYEQYFGPGTRLTVT.

The genes are TRBV5-5 and TRBJ1-1; tentative D call: TRBD1 (5 bases). The ends were cut back, 0 bases at V and 5 bases at J, with 14 bases in the middle. Germline V gene data show CDR1 as SGHKS and CDR2 as YYEKEE (reference sequence). The CDR3 contains 15 residues. The CDR3 is CASSLAWGGGTEAFF. For the CDR3, the DNA is TGTGCCAGCAGCTTGGCCTGGGGGGGAGGGACTGAAGCTTTCTTT.

The chain employs TRBV5-1 and TRBJ1-4, with D possibly matching TRBD1 (5 bases). V was cut by 0 bases and J by 5 bases, with 5 bases left in between. The CDR3 is 13 amino acids. CDR1 is SGHRS and CDR2 is YFSETQ in the germline V gene. The CDR3 region has the DNA TGCGCCAGCAGCTTGGGACAGAATGAAAAACTGTTTTTT. This codes for CASSLGQNEKLFF.

The genes are TRBV19 and TRBJ2-7; 7 bases line up with TRBD2. With V trimmed by 9 bases and J by 6 bases, 5 bases remained unmatched. The CDR3 length is 11 residues. Per germline, CDR1 LNHDA and CDR2 SQIVND (reference sequence). CDR3 residues: CASRGGGEQYF. DNA for the CDR3: TGTGCCAGCCGCGGGGGAGGCGAGCAGTACTTC.

V usage is TRBV18 and J usage is TRBJ1-1, with TRBD1 matching 8 bases. Germline V gene sequence: CDR1 KGHSH, CDR2 LQKENI. CDR3 size: 14 residues. Trimming at V came to 4 bases and at J to 4 bases, leaving 5 bases not matched to a gene. The CDR3 spells CASSRGGQGTEAFF. CDR3 coding DNA: TGTGCCAGCTCACGCGGAGGACAGGGCACTGAAGCTTTCTTT.

A word on this clone: The junction and the germline gene differ at one end; a read error may be behind it. The sample contains more than one DNA sequence encoding this CDR3. The chain couples TRBV7-3 to TRBJ1-6; D unresolved. The CDR3 sequence is 14 residues long. Germline V lookup: CDR1 SGHTA, CDR2 FQGTGA. For the CDR3, the DNA is TGTGCCAGCAGCTTACGACATTCCAATTCCCCCCTCCACTTT. Translating gives CASSLRHSNSPLHF.

This clone has only a few counts. This chain uses TRBV6-6 with TRBJ1-1, with D hard to call. The CDR3 has 13 residues. Germline lookup yields CDR1 MNHNY and CDR2 SVGAGI (reference sequence). The V and J ends lost 0 bases and 6 bases respectively, with 8 bases between them. The CDR3 nucleotides read TGTGCCAGCAGTTACTCGAAGCGACCTGAAGCTTTCTTT. Its protein product is CASSYSKRPEAFF.

The chain carries TRBV4-1 and TRBJ2-5; possibly TRBD2 for D (5 bases). CDR3 size: 18 residues. Germline CDR1 is MGHRA and CDR2 is YSYEKL. Trimming shortened V by 4 bases and J by 1 base, and 22 bases separated the two germline ends. CDR3 region: CASSLNLAPSSLQETQYF. As DNA, the CDR3 is TGCGCCAGCAGCCTCAACCTAGCCCCTAGCAGCCTCCAAGAGACCCAGTACTTC.

The J gene is TRBJ1-5, the V gene TRBV27; a possible D gene is TRBD1 (6 bases). In germline, CDR1 is MNHEY, CDR2 SMNVEV (reference sequence). This CDR3 spans 13 amino acids. Trimming removed 3 bases from V and 5 bases from J, with 8 bases in between. This CDR3 is CASSFTGYQPQHF. CDR3 in DNA: TGTGCCAGCAGTTTTACAGGGTATCAGCCCCAGCATTTT.

As DNA, the CDR3 is TGTGCAAGTCGCTCCCCTGCGGACAGGGAGACTGAAGCTTTCTTT. It codes for CASRSPADRETEAFF. The chain has TRBV12-2 and TRBJ1-1; the D call of TRBD1 is as the table states it, not checked on the DNA. TRBV12-2 is tagged as a pseudogene. CDR3 length: 15 amino acids.

V and J are TRBV7-2 and TRBJ2-5; D remains ambiguous. Near its end, the DNA agrees better with TRBJ2-7, so the J call may be wrong. Looked up from germline, CDR1 is SGHTA and CDR2 is FQGNSA. The CDR3 has 15 residues. In DNA, the CDR3 is TGTGCCAGCAGCTTAAGATTACTCCCCTCCTACGAGCAGTACTTC. Amino acid sequence: CASSLRLLPSYEQYF.

This chain uses TRBV6-6 with TRBJ2-5; no reliable D call. Germline assignment: CDR1 MNHNY and CDR2 SVGAGI (reference sequence). This CDR3 contains 13 residues. The V end lost 2 bases, the J end lost 4 bases, and 8 bases lay between the germline ends. The CDR3 bases are TGTGCCAGCAGTTACGGCTCTGGAGAGACCCAGTACTTC. Protein product: CASSYGSGETQYF.

V is TRBV5-1 and J is TRBJ2-5; D is undetermined. The CDR3 sequence is 11 residues long. From germline, CDR1 is SGHRS and CDR2 YFSETQ. Trimming took off 1 base at V and 5 bases at J, with 3 bases between the two ends. CDR3 loop: CASSLLETQYF. The CDR3 DNA reads as TGCGCCAGCAGCTTGCTCGAGACCCAGTACTTC.

J is TRBJ1-2 and V is TRBV15; D is unresolved. CDR3 length: 14 amino acids. Trimming left V 2 bases short and J 3 bases short, with 10 bases between. The germline gives CDR1 LNHNV, CDR2 YYDKDF (reference sequence). The CDR3 bases are TGTGCCACCAGCAGACCTGAGAGATACTATGGCTACACCTTC. This sequence encodes CATSRPERYYGYTF.

The rearrangement uses TRBV9 and TRBJ2-5, with a weak D call TRBD1 (5 bases). Germline CDR1 reads SGDLS; CDR2 reads YYNGEE. This CDR3 has 14 amino acids. Trimming removed 4 bases at V and 3 bases at J, with 13 bases between. Written as DNA, the CDR3 is TGTGCCAGCAGCCCTCGAGACAGAGAAGAGACCCAGTACTTC. It specifies CASSPRDREETQYF.

This rearrangement joins TRBV19 to TRBJ2-1; 8 bases line up with TRBD2. The CDR3 runs to 16 residues. Germline assignment: CDR1 LNHDA and CDR2 SQIVND (reference sequence). V lost 3 bases to trimming and J lost 5 bases; unmatched junction nucleotides: 9. The CDR3 is CASSIAGTRGDNEQFF. The CDR3 DNA reads as TGTGCCAGTAGTATCGCCGGGACTAGAGGAGACAATGAGCAGTTCTTC.

The chain is built from TRBV29-1 and TRBJ1-4, with D possibly TRBD1 on 5 matching bases. The CDR3 has 14 residues. CDR1 is SQVTM and CDR2 is ANQGSEA in the germline V gene. V was trimmed by 5 bases and J by 3 bases, leaving 13 bases between them. This chain's CDR3 is CSVITTGANEKLFF. The DNA of the CDR3 is TGCAGCGTTATTACGACGGGGGCTAATGAAAAACTGTTTTTT.

In its sample, this clone was seen once. The chain recombines TRBV10-2 with TRBJ2-7; D perhaps matches TRBD2 (6 bases). The CDR3 is 13 amino acids. Germline CDR1 is WSHSY and CDR2 is SAAADI. The V gene lost 5 bases and the J gene lost 2 bases, with 10 bases spanning the gap. The DNA for the CDR3 is TGCGCCAGCAGTTCCGGGAGTCCCTACGAGCAGTACTTC. Translation: CASSSGSPYEQYF.

Comments on this clone: One end of the junction does not line up with germline, which may come from a read error. J is TRBJ2-2 and V is TRBV28; D gene unclear. The CDR3 loop spans 16 amino acids. Germline CDR1 MDHEN, CDR2 SYDVKM. The CDR3 bases are TGTGCCAGTAGTTCCACCGCGGCACCGCGGACCGGGGAGCTGTTTTTT. Translated, it gives CASSSTAAPRTGELFF.

The chain is built from TRBV11-3 and TRBJ2-1; perhaps TRBD2 as D (5 bases). CDR3 length: 13 amino acids. With 3 bases removed from V and 4 bases from J, the gap between germline ends came to 7 bases. CDR1 SGHNT and CDR2 YENEEA come from the germline V gene. CDR3 bases: TGTGCCAGCAGCTTCCGGGATTACAATGAGCAGTTCTTC. Its protein is CASSFRDYNEQFF.

In this sample, this clone turned up a few times. The chain carries TRBV10-3 and TRBJ1-1; 7 nucleotides match TRBD1. Germline CDR1 and CDR2: ENHRY and SYGVKD. V shed 7 bases, J shed 3 bases, and the junction held 5 bases outside the gene matches. The CDR3 spans 13 residues. In nucleotides, the CDR3 is TGTGCCATCACCAATACAGGGGACACTGAAGCTTTCTTT. Amino acids: CAITNTGDTEAFF.

This chain links TRBV2 with TRBJ2-5, with 9 bases matching TRBD2. Germline trimming cut 6 bases from V and 1 base from J; bases unmatched to any gene: 6. The CDR3 spans 15 residues. Germline CDR1 SNHLY, CDR2 FYNNEI. As DNA, the CDR3 is TGTGCCAGCAGGGGGCGGGGGGGCCCCCAAGAGACCCAGTACTTC. It specifies CASRGRGGPQETQYF.

This clone showed up just once. The chain joins TRBV9 to TRBJ2-3, with TRBD2 matching 9 bases. This CDR3 is 15 amino acids long. From germline, CDR1 is SGDLS and CDR2 YYNGEE. V was clipped by 0 bases and J by 5 bases; unmatched bases: 4. The DNA for the CDR3 is TGTGCCAGCAGCGTAGGAGCGGGAGGTGGAGATACGCAGTATTTT. Amino acids: CASSVGAGGGDTQYF.

This clone has only one observation. The V call is TRBV27, the J call TRBJ1-1, with TRBD1 matching 7 bases. The CDR3 loop spans 16 amino acids. In germline, CDR1 is MNHEY, CDR2 SMNVEV (reference sequence). J lost 7 bases, V lost 10 bases, and 21 bases had no gene match. This CDR3 reads CATLKGASRGYNEAFF. The CDR3 DNA reads TGTGCCACCCTCAAGGGGGCCAGCAGGGGTTATAATGAAGCTTTCTTT.

This chain links TRBV4-2 with TRBJ1-1; no reliable D call. CDR3 length equals 12 residues. In germline, CDR1 is LGHNA, CDR2 YNFKEQ. V was shortened by 0 bases and J by 9 bases, with 8 bases between the two germline ends. This chain's CDR3 is CASSQDLTKAFF. CDR3 bases: TGTGCCAGCAGCCAAGATCTTACTAAAGCTTTCTTT.

This rearrangement joins TRBV7-2 to TRBJ2-4, with 7 bases lining up with TRBD1. CDR1 and CDR2 (germline): SGHTA, FQGNSA. Germline trimming cut 7 bases from V and 2 bases from J; bases unmatched to any gene: 8. The CDR3 totals 15 residues. CDR3 nucleotide sequence: TGTGCCAGCACCCCGACAGGGCGTCCCAAAAACATTCAGTACTTC. It codes for CASTPTGRPKNIQYF.

The V and J genes are TRBV19 and TRBJ2-1, with 10 bases identical to TRBD2. Germline lookup yields CDR1 LNHDA and CDR2 SQIVND (reference sequence). J gave up 8 bases and V 7 bases, and 14 bases lay outside the gene matches. The CDR3 extends over 16 amino acids. CDR3 bases: TGTGCCAGTAAGGGTGCTTCTAGCGGGAGAGTGGATGAGCAGTTCTTC. It codes for CASKGASSGRVDEQFF.